This TCR beta chain was identified during a study of graft-versus-host responses after intestinal transplantation. In the study overall: Among the recipients, all got anti-thymocyte globulin induction and then tacrolimus and steroids for 2 to 3 years. Notes on the study in general: GvH clones surfaced in recipient marrow, some emerging earlier in ileum or blood. Among circulating GvH clones, peak levels were associated with early post-transplant declines in HvG clones. High graft-versus-host to host-versus-graft T cell clonal ratios marked allografts of patients with graft-donor macrochimerism.

This clone was observed a few times. The antigen remains undetermined. The CDR3 length is 14 residues. V trimming: 5 bases; J trimming: 4 bases; junction bases outside the gene matches: 2. Germline V gives CDR1 ENHRY, CDR2 SYGVKD. Clones were sequenced by immunoSEQ multiplex PCR, and TCRdb holds only the in-frame ones, with some missing. The sample holds 100,000 or so clones, around 93% seen once. Sequenced material: unstimulated CD8+ T cells sorted from spleen or lymph node cells, taken before intestinal transplant. This chain links TRBV10-3 with TRBJ1-5, with 10 bases aligning to TRBD1. This sequence was found in a human donor who received an intestinal transplant. The CDR3 is CAISKGQGNQPQHF. CDR3 DNA: TGTGCCATCAGTAAGGGACAGGGGAATCAGCCCCAGCATTTT.